This note documents a single TCR beta chain sequence. The ends were cut back, 2 bases at V and 3 bases at J, with 19 bases in the middle. The CDR3 has 17 amino acids. From germline, CDR1 is SGHDT and CDR2 YYEEEE. Some clones are missing from TCRdb's copy, which holds only in-frame ones; the method was immunoSEQ multiplex PCR. Of about 83,000 clones in the sample, roughly 91% were seen once. These data come from a study of control samples from healthy donors and cancer patients. Sequences were obtained from blood. The chain carries TRBV5-6 and TRBJ2-3, with D maybe TRBD1 (6 bases). This clonotype originated in a young man in good health. The CDR3, as DNA: TGTGCCAGCAGCTTCCGCCGAACAGGGACGGGGACAGATACGCAGTATTTT. Its translation is CASSFRRTGTGTDTQYF.